This T cell receptor (beta chain) was recovered during a study of response to subunit inactivated influenza vaccine. Study-wide results and limits: Authors suggested few new T cells are recruited by each seasonal influenza vaccination.

In TCRdb, the RT-PCR reads were re-called with MiXCR into one record per CDR3 protein. The sample lists hundreds of thousands of distinct CDR3 sequences; roughly 10% were seen once. This clonotype has a count of ten or more. The antigen is unknown. The sequence was obtained from a man aged 50 to 59 who received an inactivated influenza vaccine. This material consisted of PBMCs from blood, taken on the day of vaccination.

CDR3 nucleotide sequence: TGCAGTGCCCGCGGCGGTAGCGTTTACAATGAGCAGTTCTTC. Translating it yields CSARGGSVYNEQFF. The chain has TRBV20-1 and TRBJ2-1, with TRBD2 as a possible D gene (5 bases). V gave up 6 bases and J gave up 4 bases, with 16 bases separating them. Germline-derived CDR1 and CDR2 are DFQATT and SNEGSKA (reference sequence). The CDR3 has 14 amino acids.